This T cell receptor beta chain emerged from a study of T-cell memory formation after mild COVID-19. TCRdb used MiXCR to reprocess the 5' RACE reads, holding one entry per CDR3 protein. The sample holds some 130,000 distinct CDR3 sequences, about 15% seen once. This clonotype showed up just a few times. The sample consisted of PBMCs or a T cell subset sorted from them (not recorded which). This sequence originates from a man aged 18 to 30 who had mild COVID-19 (a few samples of this study predate the infection). Cell type and time point are not known.

The CDR3 bases are TGTGCCAGCAGCGTAGGGGGTAGCGGGGGCTCCCAAGAGACCCAGTACTTC. It translates to CASSVGGSGGSQETQYF. The chain combines TRBV9 with TRBJ2-5, with 9 positions matching TRBD2. V lost 0 bases and J lost 1; bases outside the gene matches: 7. This CDR3 spans 17 amino acids. Germline values: CDR1 SGDLS, CDR2 YYNGEE.